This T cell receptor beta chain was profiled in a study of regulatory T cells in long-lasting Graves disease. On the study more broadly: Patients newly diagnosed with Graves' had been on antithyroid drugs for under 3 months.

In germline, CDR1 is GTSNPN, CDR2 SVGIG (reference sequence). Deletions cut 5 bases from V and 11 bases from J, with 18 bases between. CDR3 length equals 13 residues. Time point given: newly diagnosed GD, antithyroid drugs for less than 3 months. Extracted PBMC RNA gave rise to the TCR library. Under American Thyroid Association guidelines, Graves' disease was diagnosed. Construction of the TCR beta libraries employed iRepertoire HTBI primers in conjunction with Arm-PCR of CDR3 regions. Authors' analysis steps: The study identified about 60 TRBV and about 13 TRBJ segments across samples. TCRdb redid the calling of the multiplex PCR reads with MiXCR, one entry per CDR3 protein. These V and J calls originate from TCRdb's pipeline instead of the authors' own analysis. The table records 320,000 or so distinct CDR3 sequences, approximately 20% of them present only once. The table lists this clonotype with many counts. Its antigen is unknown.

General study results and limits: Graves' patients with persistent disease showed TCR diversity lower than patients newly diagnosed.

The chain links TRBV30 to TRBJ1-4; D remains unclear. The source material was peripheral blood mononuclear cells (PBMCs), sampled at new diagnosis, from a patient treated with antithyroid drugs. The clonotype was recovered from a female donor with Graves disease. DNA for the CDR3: TGTGCCTGGGCCTTGGGCGGTACACCTAAACTGTTTTTT. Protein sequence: CAWALGGTPKLFF.